This is a list of T cell receptor beta chains from one sample in a study of cytomegalovirus exposure and HLA in healthy donors. The table came from immunoSEQ multiplex PCR; TCRdb's copy has only in-frame clones and leaves some out. The top ten hold around 1.3% of the sample, which has 100,000 to 120,000 clones, about 69% seen once. Sequenced material: PBMCs. The receptors come from a man aged 40-49 years in good health and CMV-seronegative. CDR3s include the opening cysteine and the closing phenylalanine or tryptophan. A D gene is named only where the DNA matches it firmly. Clone size appears in some rows only: once, few, many, or a class for an expanded clone.

size	J	V	D	CDR3	DNA
once	TRBJ2-3	TRBV10-3	-	CAIRGYTSTDTQYF	TGTGCCATCAGGGGCTACACTAGCACAGATACGCAGTATTTT
once	TRBJ2-7	TRBV7-8	TRBD2	CASKFRASGSQAYEQYF	TGTGCCAGCAAATTTCGGGCTAGCGGGAGTCAAGCCTACGAGCAGTACTTC
once	TRBJ1-2	TRBV5-1	-	CASSSGPKIQGSYGYTF	TGCGCCAGCAGCTCCGGCCCCAAGATACAGGGTAGCTATGGCTACACCTTC
-	TRBJ2-1	TRBV5-1	TRBD2	CASSTGLAGGREQFF	TGCGCCAGCAGCACGGGACTAGCGGGGGGGCGTGAGCAGTTCTTC
-	TRBJ2-5	TRBV7-6	-	CAGSPGVGMETQYF	TGTGCCGGCAGCCCAGGGGTGGGGATGGAGACCCAGTACTTC
-	TRBJ2-1	TRBV5-6	TRBD1	CASEIQGSYNEQFF	TGTGCCAGCGAAATACAGGGGTCCTACAATGAGCAGTTCTTC
-	TRBJ1-2	TRBV11-2	-	CASSLEGGVRSYGYTF	TGTGCCAGCAGCTTAGAGGGCGGGGTTAGAAGCTATGGCTACACCTTC
few	TRBJ1-2	TRBV4-2	-	CASSLDSNYGYTF	TGTGCCAGCAGCCTTGACTCTAACTATGGCTACACCTTC
-	TRBJ2-7	TRBV30	TRBD2	CAWSVGRPSYEQYF	TGTGCCTGGAGTGTCGGGAGGCCCTCCTACGAGCAGTACTTC
-	TRBJ1-1	TRBV7-6	-	CASSTTENTEAFF	TGTGCCAGCAGCACGACAGAAAACACTGAAGCTTTCTTT
-	TRBJ1-2	TRBV11-2	-	CASSSQGLRGYTF	TGTGCCAGCAGCTCCCAGGGGCTAAGAGGCTACACCTTC
once	TRBJ1-5	TRBV7-6	-	CASSSGNQPQHF	TGTGCCAGCAGCTCCGGTAATCAGCCCCAGCATTTT
-	TRBJ1-1	TRBV6-5	TRBD1	CASSYPGTDTEAFF	TGTGCCAGCAGTTACCCGGGGACAGACACTGAAGCTTTCTTT
-	TRBJ1-5	TRBV4-3	TRBD1	CASSQDSTGYNQPQHF	TGCGCCAGCAGCCAGGACTCGACAGGGTATAATCAGCCCCAGCATTTT
-	TRBJ2-4	TRBV4-1	-	CASSQEGVNKNIQYF	TGCGCCAGCAGCCAAGAAGGAGTCAACAAAAACATTCAGTACTTC
-	TRBJ2-3	TRBV6-1	TRBD1	CASSDLTGTDTQYF	TGTGCCAGCAGTGACCTGACAGGGACAGATACGCAGTATTTT
-	TRBJ1-1	TRBV6-5	-	CASTGGLGAEAFF	TGTGCCAGCACCGGAGGTCTGGGCGCTGAAGCTTTCTTT
-	TRBJ2-5	TRBV6-6	TRBD2	CASSYLAGEETQYF	TGTGCCAGCAGTTACCTAGCGGGAGAAGAGACCCAGTACTTC
-	TRBJ2-1	TRBV19	-	CASSIDYGREQFF	TGTGCCAGTAGTATTGACTATGGGCGTGAGCAGTTCTTC
-	TRBJ2-7	TRBV5-1	-	CASSLESSYEQYF	TGCGCCAGCAGCCTGGAGAGCTCCTACGAGCAGTACTTC
-	TRBJ2-5	TRBV7-3	TRBD2	CASSLTGGPGETQYF	TGTGCCAGCAGCTTGACGGGGGGGCCGGGGGAGACCCAGTACTTC
-	TRBJ2-7	TRBV10-3	-	CAISDPDSYSSSYEQYF	TGTGCCATCAGTGACCCGGACAGCTATTCGAGCTCCTACGAGCAGTACTTC
-	TRBJ2-1	TRBV7-9	TRBD2	CASSLRGFAGGNNEQFF	TGTGCCAGCAGCTTAAGGGGGTTCGCGGGGGGAAACAATGAGCAGTTCTTC
-	TRBJ1-2	TRBV7-2	TRBD1	CASSLVGQAARTLYGYTF	TGTGCCAGCAGCTTAGTCGGACAGGCCGCCAGAACCCTCTATGGCTACACCTTC
-	TRBJ1-1	TRBV11-2	TRBD1	CASSGLTGGSEAFF	TGTGCCAGCAGCGGGCTAACAGGGGGGTCTGAAGCTTTCTTT
-	TRBJ2-3	TRBV30	-	CAWSVEPSGVSDTQYF	TGTGCCTGGAGTGTAGAACCTTCAGGGGTCTCAGATACGCAGTATTTT
-	TRBJ1-3	TRBV5-1	-	CASRTQGTGNTIYF	TGCGCCAGCCGTACCCAGGGGACTGGAAACACCATATATTTT
-	TRBJ1-2	TRBV27	-	CASSLLGADPYGGYTF	TGTGCCAGCAGTTTATTAGGGGCGGACCCGTATGGGGGCTACACCTTC
-	TRBJ1-6	TRBV2	-	CASSEEFRGSSPLHF	TGTGCCAGCAGTGAAGAGTTTAGGGGAAGTTCACCCCTCCACTTT
-	TRBJ2-1	TRBV7-9	TRBD2	CSSSPLGLAQRNEQFF	TGTTCCAGCAGCCCCCTGGGACTAGCCCAACGTAATGAGCAGTTCTTC
once	TRBJ1-2	TRBV15	-	CATSRDIAGGGHTF	TGTGCCACCAGCAGAGACATTGCGGGCGGGGGCCACACCTTC
-	TRBJ1-1	TRBV5-1	TRBD1	CASTIGRDRALNTEAFF	TGCGCCAGCACTATCGGCCGGGACAGGGCTTTGAACACTGAAGCTTTCTTT
-	TRBJ2-2	TRBV2	-	CASSGQGWTGELFF	TGTGCCAGCAGTGGCCAGGGTTGGACCGGGGAGCTGTTTTTT
-	TRBJ2-1	TRBV13	-	CASRSGYYNEQFF	TGTGCCAGCAGGTCAGGATACTACAATGAGCAGTTCTTC
few	TRBJ2-2	TRBV7-7	-	CASSLYVGGAAGELFF	TGTGCCAGCAGCTTATATGTTGGGGGCGCTGCCGGGGAGCTGTTTTTT
-	TRBJ1-1	TRBV6-5	-	CASTMNTEAFF	TGTGCCAGCACTATGAACACTGAAGCTTTCTTT